This T cell receptor (beta chain) originates from a study of T cells in localized non-small cell lung cancer. The CDR3 sequence is 15 residues long. Between the trimmed V and J ends, which lost 2 bases and 6 bases, there was a span of 17 bases. The V gene's germline CDR1 is SGHTA and CDR2 FQGNSA. Study-level points and caveats: Tumor showed lower T cell clonality than uninvolved adjacent lung, where it was highest. In adjacent lung, a median around 52 of the top 100 tumor clones were found.

Sequenced by immunoSEQ multiplex PCR; TCRdb stores in-frame clones only, minus some. Of under 70,000 clones listed, roughly 89% are singletons. Note on this clone: No antigen is known for it.

V and J are TRBV7-2 and TRBJ2-7; tentative D call: TRBD1 (6 bases). The origin of this receptor is a woman between 35 and 70 years old with stage I lung adenocarcinoma. Here the sequenced sample was peripheral blood, taken before any cancer treatment. The CDR3 sequence is CASSLTARGEVEQYF. DNA of the CDR3: TGTGCCAGCAGCTTAACCGCCAGGGGAGAGGTCGAGCAGTACTTC.